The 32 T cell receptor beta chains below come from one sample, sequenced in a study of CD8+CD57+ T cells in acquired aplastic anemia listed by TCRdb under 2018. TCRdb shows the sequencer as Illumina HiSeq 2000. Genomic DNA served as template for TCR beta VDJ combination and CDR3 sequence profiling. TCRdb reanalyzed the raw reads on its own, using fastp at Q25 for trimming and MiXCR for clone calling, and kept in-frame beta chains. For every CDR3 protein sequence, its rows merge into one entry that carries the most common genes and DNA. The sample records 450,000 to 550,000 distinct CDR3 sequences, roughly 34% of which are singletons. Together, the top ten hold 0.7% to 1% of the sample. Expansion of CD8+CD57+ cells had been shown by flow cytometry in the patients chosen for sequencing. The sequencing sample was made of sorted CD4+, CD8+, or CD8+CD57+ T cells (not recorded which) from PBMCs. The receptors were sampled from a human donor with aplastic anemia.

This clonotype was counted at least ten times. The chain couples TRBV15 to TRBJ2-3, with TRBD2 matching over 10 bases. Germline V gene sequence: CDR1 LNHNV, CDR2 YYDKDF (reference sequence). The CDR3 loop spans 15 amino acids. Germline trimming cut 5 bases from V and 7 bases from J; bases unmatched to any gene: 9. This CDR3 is CATSQKREGRNTQYF. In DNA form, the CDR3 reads TGTGCCACCAGCCAAAAGCGGGAGGGCCGGAATACGCAGTATTTT.

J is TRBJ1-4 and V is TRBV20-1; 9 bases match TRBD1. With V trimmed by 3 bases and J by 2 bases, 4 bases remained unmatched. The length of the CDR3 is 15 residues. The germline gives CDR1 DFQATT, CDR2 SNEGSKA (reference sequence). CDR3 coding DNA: TGCAGTGCTAGCTCGGGACAGGGCACTAATGAAAAACTGTTTTTT. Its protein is CSASSGQGTNEKLFF.

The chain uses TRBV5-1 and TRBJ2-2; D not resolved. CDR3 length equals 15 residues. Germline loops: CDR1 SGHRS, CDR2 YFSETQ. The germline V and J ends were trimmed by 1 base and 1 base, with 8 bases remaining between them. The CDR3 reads CASSLRSENTGELFF. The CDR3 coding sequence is TGCGCCAGCAGCTTGAGGTCAGAGAACACCGGGGAGCTGTTTTTT.

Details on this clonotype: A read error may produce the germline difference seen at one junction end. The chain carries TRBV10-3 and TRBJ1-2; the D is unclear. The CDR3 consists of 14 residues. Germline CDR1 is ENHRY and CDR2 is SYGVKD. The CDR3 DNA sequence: TGTGCCAGCAGTCCAGTTTCGGGAGGATATGGCTACACCTTC. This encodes CASSPVSGGYGYTF.

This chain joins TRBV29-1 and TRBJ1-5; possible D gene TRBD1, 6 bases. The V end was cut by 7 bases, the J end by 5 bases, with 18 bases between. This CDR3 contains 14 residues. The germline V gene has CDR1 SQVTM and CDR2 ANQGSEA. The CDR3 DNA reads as TGCAGCGGGGATGGGACATCCGTAGATCAGCCCCAGCATTTT. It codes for CSGDGTSVDQPQHF. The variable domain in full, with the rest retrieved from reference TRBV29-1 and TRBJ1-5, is SAVISQKPSRDICQRGTSLTIQCQVDSQVTMMFWYRQQPGQSLTLIATANQGSEATYESGFVIDKFPISRPNLTFSTLTVSNMSPEDSSIYLCSGDGTSVDQPQHFGDGTRLSIL.

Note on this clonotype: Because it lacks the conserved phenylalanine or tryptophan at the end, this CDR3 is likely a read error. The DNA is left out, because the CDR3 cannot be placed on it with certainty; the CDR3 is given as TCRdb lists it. CDR3 sequence: CASRDESWTS. V and J are TRBV2 and TRBJ2-7; the table's D call, TRBD2, has no DNA check behind it. The CDR3 length equals 10 residues, ends included. The germline V gene encodes CDR1 SNHLY and CDR2 FYNNEI.

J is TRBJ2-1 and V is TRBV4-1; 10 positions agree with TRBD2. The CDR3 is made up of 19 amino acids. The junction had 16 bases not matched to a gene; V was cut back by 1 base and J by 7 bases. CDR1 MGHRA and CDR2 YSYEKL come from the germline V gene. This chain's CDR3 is CASSQAGDLSGRAVNEQFF. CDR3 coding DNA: TGCGCCAGCAGCCAAGCAGGGGACTTGAGCGGGAGGGCCGTGAATGAGCAGTTCTTC.

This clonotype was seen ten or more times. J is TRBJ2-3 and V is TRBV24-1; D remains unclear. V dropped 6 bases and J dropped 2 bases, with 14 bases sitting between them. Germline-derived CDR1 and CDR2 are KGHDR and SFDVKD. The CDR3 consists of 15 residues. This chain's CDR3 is CATSPPLGPTDTQYF. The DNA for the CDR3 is TGTGCCACCAGTCCTCCCCTGGGCCCCACAGATACGCAGTATTTT.

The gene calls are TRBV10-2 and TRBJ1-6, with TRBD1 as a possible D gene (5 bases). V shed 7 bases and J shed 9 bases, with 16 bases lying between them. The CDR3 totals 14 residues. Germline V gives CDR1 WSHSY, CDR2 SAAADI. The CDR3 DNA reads TGCGCCAGCAAGATTACAGGTGAAGGTTCACCCCTCCACTTT. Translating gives CASKITGEGSPLHF.

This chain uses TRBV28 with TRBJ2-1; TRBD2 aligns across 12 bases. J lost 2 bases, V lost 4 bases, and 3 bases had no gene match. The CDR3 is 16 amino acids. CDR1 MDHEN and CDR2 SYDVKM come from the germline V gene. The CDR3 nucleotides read TGTGCCAGCAGTTCTCCTAGCGGGAGGGCCTACAATGAGCAGTTCTTC. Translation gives CASSSPSGRAYNEQFF.

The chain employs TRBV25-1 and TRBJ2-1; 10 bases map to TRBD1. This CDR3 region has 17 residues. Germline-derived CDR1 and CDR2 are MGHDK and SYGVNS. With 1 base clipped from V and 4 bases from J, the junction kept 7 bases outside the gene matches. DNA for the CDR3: TGTGCCAGCAGTGAATCTGGCGGGGGACAGGGGTACAATGAGCAGTTCTTC. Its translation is CASSESGGGQGYNEQFF.

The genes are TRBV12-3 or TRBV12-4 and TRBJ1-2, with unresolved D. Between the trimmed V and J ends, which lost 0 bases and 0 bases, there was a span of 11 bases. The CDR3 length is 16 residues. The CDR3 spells CASSLAMQDPNYGYTF. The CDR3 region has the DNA TGTGCCAGCAGTTTAGCGATGCAGGATCCTAACTATGGCTACACCTTC.

For the CDR3, the DNA is TGTGCCAGCACACCGGGACCCACTTCTGGCTACACCTTC. Protein product: CASTPGPTSGYTF. V usage is TRBV2 and J usage is TRBJ1-2, with D possibly matching TRBD1 (5 bases). The CDR3 has 13 residues. Germline values: CDR1 SNHLY, CDR2 FYNNEI. V lost 7 bases, J lost 7 bases, and 16 bases lay in between.

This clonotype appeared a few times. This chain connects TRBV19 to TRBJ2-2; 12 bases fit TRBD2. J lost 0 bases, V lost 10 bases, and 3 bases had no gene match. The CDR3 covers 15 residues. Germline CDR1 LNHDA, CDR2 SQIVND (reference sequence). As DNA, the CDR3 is TGTGCCACTAGACTAGCGGGAGCGAACACCGGGGAGCTGTTTTTT. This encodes CATRLAGANTGELFF.

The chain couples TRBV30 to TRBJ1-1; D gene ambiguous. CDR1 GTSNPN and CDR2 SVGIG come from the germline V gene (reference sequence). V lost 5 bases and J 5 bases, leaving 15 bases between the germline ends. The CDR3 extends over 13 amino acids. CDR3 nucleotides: TGTGCCTGGTTCCAGAGGGCTTCGACTGAAGCTTTCTTT. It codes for CAWFQRASTEAFF.

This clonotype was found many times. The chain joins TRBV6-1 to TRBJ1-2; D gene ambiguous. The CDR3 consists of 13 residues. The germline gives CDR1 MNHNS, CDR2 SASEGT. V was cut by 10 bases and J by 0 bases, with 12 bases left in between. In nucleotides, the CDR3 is TGTGCCACGGTGCCAGGAGCTAACTATGGCTACACCTTC. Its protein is CATVPGANYGYTF.

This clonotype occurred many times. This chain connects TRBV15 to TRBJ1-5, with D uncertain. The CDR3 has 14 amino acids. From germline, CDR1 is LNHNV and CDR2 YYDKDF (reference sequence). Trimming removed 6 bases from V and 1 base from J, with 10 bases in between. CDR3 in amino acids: CATSIPGSNQPQHF. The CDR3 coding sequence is TGTGCCACCAGTATTCCCGGAAGCAATCAGCCCCAGCATTTT.

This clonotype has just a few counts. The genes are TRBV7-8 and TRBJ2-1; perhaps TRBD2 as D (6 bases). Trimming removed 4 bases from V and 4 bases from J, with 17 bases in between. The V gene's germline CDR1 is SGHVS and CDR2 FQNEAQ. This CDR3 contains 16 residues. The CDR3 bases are TGTGCCAGCAGCTCCTACCGGGCGGGAAGTTACAATGAGCAGTTCTTC. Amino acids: CASSSYRAGSYNEQFF. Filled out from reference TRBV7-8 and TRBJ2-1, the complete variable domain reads GAGVSQSPRYKVAKRGQDVALRCDPISGHVSLFWYQQALGQGPEFLTYFQNEAQLDKSGLPSDRFFAERPEGSVSTLKIQRTQQEDSAVYLCASSSYRAGSYNEQFFGPGTRLTVL.

This chain's CDR3 is CSASGVEEAFF. The CDR3, as DNA: TGCAGTGCCTCGGGGGTCGAAGAAGCTTTCTTT. The gene calls are TRBV20-1 and TRBJ1-1; the D gene is possibly TRBD1 (5 bases). V lost 6 bases, J lost 8 bases, and 13 bases lay in between. This CDR3 contains 11 residues. Looked up from germline, CDR1 is DFQATT and CDR2 is SNEGSKA (reference sequence).

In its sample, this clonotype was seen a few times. As DNA, the CDR3 is TGCAGTGCTAGAACAGGGCCCTTGAACACTGAAGCTTTCTTT. Translating gives CSARTGPLNTEAFF. The chain uses TRBV20-1 and TRBJ1-1; D perhaps matches TRBD1 (6 bases). Per the germline V gene, CDR1 is DFQATT and CDR2 is SNEGSKA (reference sequence). CDR3 length: 14 amino acids. V was trimmed by 2 bases and J by 0 bases, leaving 10 bases between them.

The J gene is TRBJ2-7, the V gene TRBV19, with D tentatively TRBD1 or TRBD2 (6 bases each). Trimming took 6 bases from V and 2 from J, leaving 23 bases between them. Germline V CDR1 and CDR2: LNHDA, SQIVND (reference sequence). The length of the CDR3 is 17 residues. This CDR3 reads CASSRYPNGGLAYEQYF. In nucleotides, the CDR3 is TGTGCCAGTAGCAGATACCCAAACGGGGGCCTTGCCTACGAGCAGTACTTC.

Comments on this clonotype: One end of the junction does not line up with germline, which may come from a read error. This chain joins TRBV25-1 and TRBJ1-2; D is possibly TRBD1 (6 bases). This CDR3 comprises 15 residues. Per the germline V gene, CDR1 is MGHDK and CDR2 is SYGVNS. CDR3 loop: CASSDPRGSSYGYAF. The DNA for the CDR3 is TGTGCCAGCAGCGATCCTAGGGGGTCCAGCTATGGCTACGCCTTC.

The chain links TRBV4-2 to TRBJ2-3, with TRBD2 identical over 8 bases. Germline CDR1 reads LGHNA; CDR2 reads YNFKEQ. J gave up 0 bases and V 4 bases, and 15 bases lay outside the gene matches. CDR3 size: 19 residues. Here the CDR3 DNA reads TGTGCCAGCAGCCCACCCGATTATAGCGGGGAGATTAGCACAGATACGCAGTATTTT. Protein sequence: CASSPPDYSGEISTDTQYF.

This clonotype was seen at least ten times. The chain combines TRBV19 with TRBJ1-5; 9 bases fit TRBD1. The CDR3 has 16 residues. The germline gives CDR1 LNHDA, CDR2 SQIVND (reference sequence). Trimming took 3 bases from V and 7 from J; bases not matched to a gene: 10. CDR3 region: CASSIHSGQGEQPQHF. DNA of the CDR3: TGTGCCAGTAGTATTCATTCGGGACAGGGAGAACAGCCCCAGCATTTT.

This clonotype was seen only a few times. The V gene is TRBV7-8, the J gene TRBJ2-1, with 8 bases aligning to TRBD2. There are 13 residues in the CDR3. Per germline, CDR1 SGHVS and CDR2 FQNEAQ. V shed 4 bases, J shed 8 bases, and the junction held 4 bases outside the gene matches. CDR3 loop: CASSSGTSHEQFF. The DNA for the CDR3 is TGTGCCAGCAGCTCCGGGACTAGTCATGAGCAGTTCTTC. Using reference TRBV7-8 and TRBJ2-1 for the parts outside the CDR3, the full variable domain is GAGVSQSPRYKVAKRGQDVALRCDPISGHVSLFWYQQALGQGPEFLTYFQNEAQLDKSGLPSDRFFAERPEGSVSTLKIQRTQQEDSAVYLCASSSGTSHEQFFGPGTRLTVL.

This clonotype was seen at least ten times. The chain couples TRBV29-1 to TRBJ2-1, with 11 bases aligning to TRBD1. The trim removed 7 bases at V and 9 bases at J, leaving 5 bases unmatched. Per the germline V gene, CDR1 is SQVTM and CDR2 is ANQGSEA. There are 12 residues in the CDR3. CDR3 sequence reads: CSAGQGASEQFF. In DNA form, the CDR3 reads TGCAGCGCTGGACAGGGGGCAAGTGAGCAGTTCTTC.

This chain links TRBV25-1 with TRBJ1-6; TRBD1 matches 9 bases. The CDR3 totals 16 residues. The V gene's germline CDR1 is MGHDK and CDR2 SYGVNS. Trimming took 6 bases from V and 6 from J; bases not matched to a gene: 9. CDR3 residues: CASRPTSGQGNSPLHF. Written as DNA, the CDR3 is TGTGCCAGCAGACCTACTTCGGGACAGGGTAATTCACCCCTCCACTTT. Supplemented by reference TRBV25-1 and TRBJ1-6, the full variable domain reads EADIYQTPRYLVIGTGKKITLECSQTMGHDKMYWYQQDPGMELHLIHYSYGVNSTEKGDLSSESTVSRIRTEHFPLTLESARPSHTSQYLCASRPTSGQGNSPLHFGNGTRLTVT.

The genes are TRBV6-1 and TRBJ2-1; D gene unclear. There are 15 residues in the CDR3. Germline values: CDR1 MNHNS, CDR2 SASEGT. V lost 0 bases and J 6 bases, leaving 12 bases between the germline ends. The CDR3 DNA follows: TGTGCCAGCAGTGAAGCAGGCCCCCGTATCAATGAGCAGTTCTTC. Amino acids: CASSEAGPRINEQFF.

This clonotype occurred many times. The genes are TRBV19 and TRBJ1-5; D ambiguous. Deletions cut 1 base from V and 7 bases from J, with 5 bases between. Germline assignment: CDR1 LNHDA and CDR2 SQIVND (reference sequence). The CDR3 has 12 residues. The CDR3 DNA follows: TGTGCCAGTAGTATAGCTCGGCAGCCCCAGCATTTT. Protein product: CASSIARQPQHF.

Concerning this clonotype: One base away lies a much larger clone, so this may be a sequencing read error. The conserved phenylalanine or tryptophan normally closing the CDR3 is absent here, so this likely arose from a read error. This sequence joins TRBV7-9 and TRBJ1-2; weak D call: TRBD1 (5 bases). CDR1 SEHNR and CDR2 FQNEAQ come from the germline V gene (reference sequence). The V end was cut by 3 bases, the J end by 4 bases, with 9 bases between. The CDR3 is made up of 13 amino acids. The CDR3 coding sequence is TGTGCCAGCAGCTTTAGTCAGGGCTATGGCTACACCCTC. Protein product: CASSFSQGYGYTL.

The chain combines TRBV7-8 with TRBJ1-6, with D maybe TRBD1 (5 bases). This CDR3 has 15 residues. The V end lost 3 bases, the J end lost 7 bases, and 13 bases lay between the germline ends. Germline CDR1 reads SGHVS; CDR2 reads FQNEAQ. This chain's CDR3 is CASSLSGLQNSPLHF. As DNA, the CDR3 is TGTGCCAGCAGCTTGTCAGGGCTTCAAAATTCACCCCTCCACTTT. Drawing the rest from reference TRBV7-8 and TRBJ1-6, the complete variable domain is GAGVSQSPRYKVAKRGQDVALRCDPISGHVSLFWYQQALGQGPEFLTYFQNEAQLDKSGLPSDRFFAERPEGSVSTLKIQRTQQEDSAVYLCASSLSGLQNSPLHFGNGTRLTVT.

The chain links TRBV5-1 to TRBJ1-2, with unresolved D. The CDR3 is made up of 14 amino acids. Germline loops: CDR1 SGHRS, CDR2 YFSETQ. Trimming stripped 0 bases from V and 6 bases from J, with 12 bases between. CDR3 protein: CASSLEIGTDGYTF. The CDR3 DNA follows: TGCGCCAGCAGCTTGGAAATCGGTACGGATGGCTACACCTTC.